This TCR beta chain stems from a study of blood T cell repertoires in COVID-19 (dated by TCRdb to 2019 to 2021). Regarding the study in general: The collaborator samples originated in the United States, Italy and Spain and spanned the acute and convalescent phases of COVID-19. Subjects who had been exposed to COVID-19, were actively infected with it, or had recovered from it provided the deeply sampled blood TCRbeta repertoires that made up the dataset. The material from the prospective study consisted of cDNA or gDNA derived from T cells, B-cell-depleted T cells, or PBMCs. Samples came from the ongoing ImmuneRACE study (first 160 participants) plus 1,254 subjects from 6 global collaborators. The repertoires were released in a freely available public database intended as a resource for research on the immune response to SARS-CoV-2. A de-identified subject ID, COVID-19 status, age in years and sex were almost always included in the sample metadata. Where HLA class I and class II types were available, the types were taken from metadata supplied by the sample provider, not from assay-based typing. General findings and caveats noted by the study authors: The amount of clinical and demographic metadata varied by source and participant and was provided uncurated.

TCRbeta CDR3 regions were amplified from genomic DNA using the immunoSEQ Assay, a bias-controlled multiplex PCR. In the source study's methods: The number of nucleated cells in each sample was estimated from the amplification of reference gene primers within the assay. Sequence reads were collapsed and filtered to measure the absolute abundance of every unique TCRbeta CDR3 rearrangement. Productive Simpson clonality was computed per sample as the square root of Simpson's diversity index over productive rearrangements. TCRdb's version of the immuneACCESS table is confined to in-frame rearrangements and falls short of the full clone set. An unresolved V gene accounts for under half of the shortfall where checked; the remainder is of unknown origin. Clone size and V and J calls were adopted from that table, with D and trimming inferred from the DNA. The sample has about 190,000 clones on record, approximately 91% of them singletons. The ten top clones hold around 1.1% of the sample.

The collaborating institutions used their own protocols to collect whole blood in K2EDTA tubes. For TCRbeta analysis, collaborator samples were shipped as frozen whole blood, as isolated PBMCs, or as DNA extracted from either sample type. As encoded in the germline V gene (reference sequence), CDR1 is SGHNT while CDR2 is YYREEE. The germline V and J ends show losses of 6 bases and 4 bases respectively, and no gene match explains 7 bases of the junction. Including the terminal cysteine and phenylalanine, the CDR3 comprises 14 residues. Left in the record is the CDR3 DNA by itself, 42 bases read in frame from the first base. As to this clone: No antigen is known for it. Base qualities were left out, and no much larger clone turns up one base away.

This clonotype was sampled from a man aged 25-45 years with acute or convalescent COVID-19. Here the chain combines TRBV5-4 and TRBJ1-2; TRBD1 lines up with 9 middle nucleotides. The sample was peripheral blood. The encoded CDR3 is CASNRDREPYGYTF. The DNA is TGTGCCAGCAACCGGGACAGGGAACCCTATGGCTACACCTTC.